This T cell receptor (beta chain) was captured by sequencing in a study of shared clonotypes between healthy human individuals. There are 18 residues in the CDR3. Germline V gene data show CDR1 as MNHNS and CDR2 as SASEGT. J gave up 0 bases and V 4 bases, and 11 bases lay outside the gene matches. Terminally differentiated effector memory CD45RA+ cells were excluded from the naive CD8 cells, which were CD45RO-negative and positively selected for CCR7. Assay used: immunoSEQ multiplex PCR; TCRdb lists only in-frame clones, some missing. The profile shows approximately 1.9 million clones, 93% of them singletons.

Sequenced: naive CD8+ T cells from PBMCs. The receptor comes from a man younger than 35 in good health. Some clones in this sample may be carry-over from other donors' samples. The J gene is TRBJ1-5, the V gene TRBV6-1; 8 bases align to TRBD1. CDR3 sequence reads: CASSGWTGYQISNQPQHF. DNA for the CDR3: TGTGCCAGCAGTGGATGGACAGGGTATCAGATTAGCAATCAGCCCCAGCATTTT.